The clone carrying this T cell receptor (beta chain) was seen only a few times. Antigen unknown. A single record per CDR3 protein comes from TCRdb applying MiXCR to the 5' RACE reads. The sample lists about 19,000 distinct CDR3 sequences; roughly 10% were seen once. Germline V CDR1 and CDR2: SGHVS, FNYEAQ. V lost 4 bases, J lost 7 bases, and 18 bases lay in between. This CDR3 spans 15 amino acids. The record originates from a study of spatial heterogeneity in lung cancer. Study-wide background: Untreated early-stage non-small cell lung cancer patients, around 70 in total, were the donors. At a median of roughly 2 years after resection, follow-up PBMC samples were sequenced when available.

General study findings and limits: Ubiquitous expanded tumor TCRs were observed in blood more at resection than follow-up.

Indicated time point: blood at routine non-recurrence follow-up after resection. Tumor, nontumor lung or frozen PBMC supplied whole RNA that was sequenced unsorted. The sample consisted of PBMCs, taken at follow-up. The genes are TRBV7-6 and TRBJ2-3; possible D gene TRBD1, 6 bases. This sequence originates from a female donor with early-stage non-small cell lung cancer. The CDR3 spells CASSYTTGKGNTQYF. CDR3 nucleotides: TGTGCCAGCAGCTACACAACAGGGAAGGGAAATACGCAGTATTTT.